The source of this T cell receptor beta chain is a study of OX40 agonist ivuxolimab in advanced cancers. Across the study: Every 2 weeks, patients got intravenous ivuxolimab at one of six dose levels (0.01-10 mg/kg). Study-wide findings and caveats: There was clonal expansion of CD4+ and CD8+ blood T cells by week 6 at 0.1 to 3.0 mg/kg. There were also nonresponders showing low normalized T-cell clonal expansion.

About this clone: Its specificity is not known.

Measured with immunoSEQ multiplex PCR; TCRdb has only the in-frame clones, and not every one. The sample holds about 43,000 clones, more than 80% seen once. Trimming took 3 bases from V and 5 from J; bases not matched to a gene: 7. Germline CDR1 and CDR2: SGHAT and FQNNGV. The length of the CDR3 is 15 residues. The receptor comes from an adult with an advanced solid tumor such as melanoma, head and neck, liver or kidney cancer. Specimen: CD4+ or CD8+ T cells sorted from blood, collected in a trial of the OX40 agonist ivuxolimab. This chain connects TRBV11-2 to TRBJ2-5; 9 nucleotides match TRBD1. CDR3 DNA sequence: TGTGCCAGCAGCTTTACACAGGGGGCCCGGGAGACCCAGTACTTC. Its protein is CASSFTQGARETQYF.